Listed here are 14 T cell receptor beta chains from one sample, sequenced in a study of T cells in tuberculosis. TCRdb keeps only in-frame clones here, not all; method: immunoSEQ multiplex PCR. This table has 61,000 or so clones, 81% appearing once. Thawed, overnight-rested PBMC were stained with GMM-loaded CD1B tetramer, viability dye and anti-CD3, then sorted. The CD1B tetramers carried C32 glucose monomycolate purified from Rhodococcus equi. Sequencing was performed on CD1b-GMM tetramer-negative cells sorted from PBMCs. All receptors derive from an adult woman with latent tuberculosis.

A note on this clone: The same CDR3 is also encoded by other DNA sequences in this sample. J is TRBJ2-2 and V is TRBV7-9; 7 bases match TRBD2. CDR3 length: 15 residues. V gave up 2 bases and J gave up 2 bases; unmatched junction bases: 2. CDR1 and CDR2 (germline): SEHNR, FQNEAQ (reference sequence). The CDR3: CASSLSGGNTGELFF. CDR3 nucleotides: TGTGCCAGCAGCTTATCGGGAGGAAACACCGGGGAGCTGTTTTTT.

The chain employs TRBV7-8 and TRBJ2-1; 12 nucleotides agree with TRBD1. The J segment lost 13 bases and the V segment lost 1 base, leaving 11 bases of the junction unmatched. The CDR3 runs 16 residues. Germline V gives CDR1 SGHVS, CDR2 FQNEAQ. The CDR3 here is CASSLEGTGGLSEQFF. DNA for the CDR3: TGTGCCAGCAGCTTAGAGGGGACAGGGGGCCTGTCGGAACAGTTCTTC.

The chain joins TRBV18 to TRBJ1-5; D unclear. This CDR3 has 15 amino acids. Trimming removed 3 bases from V and 0 bases from J, with 9 bases in between. Germline V gene sequence: CDR1 KGHSH, CDR2 LQKENI. The CDR3 spells CASSPRSYSNQPQHF. The CDR3 DNA is TGTGCCAGCTCACCCAGGTCGTATAGCAATCAGCCCCAGCATTTT.

This rearrangement joins TRBV6-1 to TRBJ2-2; TRBD1 might be the D (5 bases). With 4 bases removed from V and 4 bases from J, the gap between germline ends came to 10 bases. CDR1 is MNHNS, CDR2 SASEGT, per germline. The CDR3 runs to 14 residues. The CDR3 protein is CASSASRVTGELFF. CDR3 bases: TGTGCCAGCAGTGCCAGCAGGGTCACCGGGGAGCTGTTTTTT.

This chain uses TRBV5-1 with TRBJ1-1; D might be TRBD1 (5 bases). The CDR3 runs 14 residues. Germline V gene sequence: CDR1 SGHRS, CDR2 YFSETQ. Trimming stripped 4 bases from V and 4 bases from J, with 14 bases between. The DNA of the CDR3 is TGCGCCAGCAGCCAGGGAGGGATGAGCACTGAAGCTTTCTTT. Its protein product is CASSQGGMSTEAFF.

V is TRBV19 and J is TRBJ2-5; weak D call: TRBD1 (6 bases). The J call may be faulty, since TRBJ2-7 better matches the DNA end. The germline V gene encodes CDR1 LNHDA and CDR2 SQIVND (reference sequence). This CDR3 region has 15 residues. The CDR3 region has the DNA TGTGCCAGTAGTATCCCCGGGACACCTACCTACGAGCAGTACTTC. It encodes CASSIPGTPTYEQYF.

The chain is built from TRBV19 and TRBJ1-1; 8 bases align to TRBD1. J lost 6 bases, V lost 5 bases, and 5 bases had no gene match. CDR1 and CDR2 from the germline V gene are LNHDA and SQIVND (reference sequence). The CDR3 has 13 amino acids. The DNA for the CDR3 is TGTGCCAGTAGTGACAGGGGCGTTTCTGAAGCTTTCTTT. It specifies CASSDRGVSEAFF.

The rearrangement links TRBV7-9 to TRBJ2-7; a possible D gene is TRBD1 (6 bases). The CDR3 totals 14 residues. CDR1 SEHNR and CDR2 FQNEAQ come from the germline V gene (reference sequence). V was clipped by 5 bases and J by 0 bases, with 11 bases between them. The DNA of the CDR3 is TGTGCCAGCAGCGGTACAGGGAGCTCCTACGAGCAGTACTTC. It is translated as CASSGTGSSYEQYF.

The gene calls are TRBV6-1 and TRBJ1-1, with 8 bases identical to TRBD1. The junction had 11 bases not matched to a gene; V was cut back by 3 bases and J by 8 bases. The CDR3 sequence is 15 residues long. Germline lookup yields CDR1 MNHNS and CDR2 SASEGT. This CDR3 is CASSDPPGGALEAFF. CDR3 DNA sequence: TGTGCCAGCAGTGATCCCCCAGGGGGCGCGTTGGAAGCTTTCTTT.

This chain connects TRBV6-1 to TRBJ1-1; 12 nucleotides line up with TRBD1. Trimming at V came to 4 bases and at J to 10 bases, leaving 13 bases not matched to a gene. The CDR3 is made up of 16 amino acids. Germline CDR1 and CDR2: MNHNS and SASEGT. The CDR3 spells CASSGLGQGAKYSAFF. CDR3 nucleotides: TGTGCCAGCAGTGGCCTGGGACAGGGGGCGAAATATTCAGCTTTCTTT.

The rearrangement links TRBV23-1 to TRBJ1-6, with 11 positions matching TRBD1. TRBV23-1 is marked as an open reading frame, function uncertain. The CDR3 has 17 residues. V shed 2 bases, J shed 8 bases, and the junction held 8 bases outside the gene matches. As DNA, the CDR3 is TGCGCCAGCAGTCAAAACCGGGGGGACAGGGGGGATTCACCCCTCCACTTT. Residues: CASSQNRGDRGDSPLHF.

The chain joins TRBV5-6 to TRBJ1-2; D is unresolved. CDR1 is SGHDT and CDR2 is YYEEEE in the germline V gene. This CDR3 has 15 residues. V was clipped by 3 bases and J by 4 bases, with 16 bases between them. CDR3 protein: CASSSHGREAYGYTF. In nucleotides, the CDR3 is TGTGCCAGCAGCTCCCATGGACGGGAGGCCTATGGCTACACCTTC.

The V and J genes are TRBV19 and TRBJ2-5; 11 positions match TRBD1. This CDR3 spans 17 amino acids. J lost 0 bases, V lost 4 bases, and 7 bases had no gene match. The V gene's germline CDR1 is LNHDA and CDR2 SQIVND (reference sequence). CDR3 residues: CASSSIGTGGHQETQYF. The DNA of the CDR3 is TGTGCCAGTAGTAGCATAGGGACAGGGGGACACCAAGAGACCCAGTACTTC.

This chain connects TRBV7-2 to TRBJ2-1; TRBD1 agrees at 8 bases. The ends lost 4 bases at V and 3 bases at J; junction bases unmatched: 8. The CDR3 has 16 residues. Germline CDR1 SGHTA, CDR2 FQGNSA. This CDR3 is CASSSPHGTGYNEQFF. The CDR3 bases are TGTGCCAGCAGCTCGCCCCACGGGACAGGCTACAATGAGCAGTTCTTC.